Sequencing of this TCR beta chain was carried out in a study of a mutant IDH1 vaccine in newly diagnosed glioma. Turning to the study itself: Vaccinations were initiated 4-6 weeks following radiotherapy alone, or were given together with temozolomide cycles. In the visit schedule, V12 fell in week 35, while V13 fell in week 47.

From germline, CDR1 is SGHRS and CDR2 YFSETQ. The ends lost 0 bases at V and 5 bases at J; junction bases unmatched: 4. This CDR3 is 14 amino acids long. TCRdb's copy holds only in-frame clones and misses some; the assay was immunoSEQ multiplex PCR. The sample contains about 32,000 clones, over 75% of which appear only once. The time point here: week 35, safety follow-up. Vaccinated patients received 300 ug of mutant IDH1 20-mer peptide per dose, with topical imiquimod. Comment on this clone: Its target is not known.

Material: PBMCs, obtained from a glioma patient whose treatment included an IDH1 peptide vaccine. The source is a man aged 35-49 years with glioma. Some clones in this sample may be carry-over from other donors' samples. The rearrangement links TRBV5-1 to TRBJ2-5; 7 nucleotides line up with TRBD2. The chain's CDR3 is CASSLGGGKETQYF. Here the CDR3 DNA reads TGCGCCAGCAGCTTGGGGGGGGGTAAGGAGACCCAGTACTTC. The entire variable domain, with the rest obtained from reference TRBV5-1 and TRBJ2-5, is as follows: KAGVTQTPRYLIKTRGQQVTLSCSPISGHRSVSWYQQTPGQGLQFLFEYFSETQRNKGNFPGRFSGRQFSNSRSEMNVSTLELGDSALYLCASSLGGGKETQYFGPGTRLLVL.